This T cell receptor (beta chain) derives from a study of control samples from healthy donors and cancer patients. The method was immunoSEQ multiplex PCR; TCRdb's version includes in-frame clones alone and lacks a portion of them. The sample gives 100,000 to 150,000 clones, approximately 89% of which show up once; over 2.5% is in the top ten. The CDR3 runs to 18 residues. The ends were cut back, 3 bases at V and 1 base at J, with 19 bases in the middle. Germline CDR1 is KGHSH and CDR2 is LQKENI. This sequence was found in a man between 60 and 75 years old in good health. What was sequenced was blood. The chain uses TRBV18 and TRBJ2-1; weak D call: TRBD2 (5 bases). CDR3 region: CASSPPSNPLASYNEQFF. CDR3 DNA: TGTGCCAGCTCACCCCCCTCCAATCCTCTAGCATCCTACAATGAGCAGTTCTTC.